This TCR beta chain originates from a study of identical twins. This clonotype has just a few counts. Antigen: not known. Study-level results: Possibly, invariant MAIT and iNKT cells partly confounded zero-insertion analyses. Clonotypes of the beta chain that were abundant in cord blood carried fewer insertions (memory repertoires showed none).

A single record per CDR3 protein comes from TCRdb applying MiXCR to the 5' RACE reads. The profile covers some 660,000 distinct CDR3 sequences, with more than 6.5% appearing a single time and 0.75% to 1% taken by the ten largest. All donors were healthy, and all were Caucasian. Germline V CDR1 and CDR2: SEHNR, FQNEAQ (reference sequence). This CDR3 is built from 16 residues. Unmatched junction bases numbered 3, after V lost 4 bases and J lost 2 bases. Another study also made use of these data, one on yellow fever vaccine responses in identical twins.

The sequence was collected from a woman aged 18-29 years in good health. This sequence joins TRBV7-9 and TRBJ2-3; TRBD2 agrees at 13 bases. Sequencing input: PBMCs. The CDR3 loop reads CASSSGLAGDTDTQYF. The CDR3 DNA is TGTGCCAGCAGCTCCGGACTAGCGGGGGACACAGATACGCAGTATTTT.